This passage covers 29 T cell receptor beta chains from one sample sequenced in a study of spatial heterogeneity in lung cancer. TCRdb processed the 5' RACE reads anew with MiXCR; each CDR3 protein has one entry. The repertoire holds 51,000 or so distinct CDR3 sequences, with around 6.7% as singletons. Time point described: blood at routine non-recurrence follow-up after resection. From tumor, nontumor lung or frozen PBMC, whole RNA was taken unsorted for sequencing. The sample in question was PBMCs, obtained at follow-up. The source is a female donor with early-stage non-small cell lung cancer.

This clonotype was observed at least ten times. The genes are TRBV20-1 and TRBJ2-3, with 11 bases lining up with TRBD2. From germline, CDR1 is DFQATT and CDR2 SNEGSKA (reference sequence). Trimming at V came to 5 bases and at J to 5 bases, leaving 9 bases not matched to a gene. This CDR3 contains 15 residues. CDR3 in DNA: TGCAGTGCTGCCTTAGCGGGGGGGCGGGAAGATACGCAGTATTTT. The encoded protein is CSAALAGGREDTQYF.

This clonotype occurred a few times. The chain joins TRBV7-8 to TRBJ1-2, with D possibly TRBD1 on 5 matching bases. Germline V gene lookup returns CDR1 SGHVS and CDR2 FQNEAQ. This CDR3 spans 18 amino acids. V lost 0 bases to trimming and J lost 1 base, with 18 bases between them. CDR3 residues: CASSLAKSAGRGNYGYTF. The DNA of the CDR3 is TGTGCCAGCAGCTTAGCGAAATCAGCAGGGCGCGGTAACTATGGCTACACCTTC.

This clonotype was recorded many times. The chain uses TRBV6-2 or TRBV6-3 and TRBJ2-2; 7 nucleotides align to TRBD1. The CDR3 is 14 amino acids. From germline, CDR1 is MNHEY and CDR2 SVGEGT. V trimming: 8 bases; J trimming: 3 bases; junction bases outside the gene matches: 6. DNA of the CDR3: TGTGCCAGCTCAGAGGGGGCGTACACCGGGGAGCTGTTTTTT. Translation gives CASSEGAYTGELFF.

At least ten counts were recorded for this clonotype. This chain uses TRBV20-1 with TRBJ1-3; D is unclear. The V end was cut by 0 bases, the J end by 3 bases, with 9 bases between. Per the germline V gene, CDR1 is DFQATT and CDR2 is SNEGSKA (reference sequence). This CDR3 comprises 14 residues. The DNA for the CDR3 is TGCAGTGCTAGAGAAGGCGGTCGTGGAAACACCATATATTTT. Translating gives CSAREGGRGNTIYF.

This clonotype was recorded many times. This rearrangement joins TRBV7-9 to TRBJ2-7; D tentatively fits TRBD1 or TRBD2 (7 bases each). The V and J ends lost 5 bases and 2 bases respectively, with 22 bases between them. The CDR3 contains 17 residues. The germline V gene encodes CDR1 SEHNR and CDR2 FQNEAQ (reference sequence). The CDR3 DNA follows: TGTGCCAGCAGCCCCTCCAAGGGGAGGGACAGAACCTACGAGCAGTACTTC. It specifies CASSPSKGRDRTYEQYF.

The CDR3 sequence is CASKLLDRGGQPQHF. In DNA form, the CDR3 reads TGTGCCAGTAAATTGTTGGACAGGGGGGGACAGCCCCAGCATTTT. The rearrangement uses TRBV19 and TRBJ1-5, with TRBD1 matching over 10 bases. The germline V gene has CDR1 LNHDA and CDR2 SQIVND (reference sequence). The CDR3 is made up of 15 amino acids. With 7 bases clipped from V and 7 bases from J, the junction kept 10 bases outside the gene matches.

This rearrangement joins TRBV28 to TRBJ1-5; D might be TRBD1 (6 bases). Germline values: CDR1 MDHEN, CDR2 SYDVKM. This CDR3 comprises 15 residues. Trimming pared 6 bases from V and 12 bases from J, leaving 24 bases between. The CDR3 reads CASSKFEGHRLLQHF. The CDR3 DNA reads TGTGCCAGCAGCAAATTCGAGGGACACCGACTTCTCCAGCATTTT.

This clonotype was recorded a few times. The chain employs TRBV4-3 and TRBJ2-3, with 8 bases that match TRBD2. V trimming: 3 bases; J trimming: 2 bases; junction bases outside the gene matches: 19. The CDR3 runs to 20 residues. In germline, CDR1 is LGHNA, CDR2 YSLEER. DNA for the CDR3: TGCGCCAGCAGCCATCTCGGGCAGGGAGCTACCGGGGGGGTCACAGATACGCAGTATTTT. Protein sequence: CASSHLGQGATGGVTDTQYF.

In this sample, this clonotype turned up many times. The chain carries TRBV7-6 and TRBJ2-2; TRBD2 aligns across 10 bases. J lost 2 bases, V lost 5 bases, and 5 bases had no gene match. Germline V lookup: CDR1 SGHVS, CDR2 FNYEAQ. This CDR3 has 16 residues. CDR3 nucleotide sequence: TGTGCCAGCAGCCCTAGCGGGGGCCTAAACACCGGGGAGCTGTTTTTT. Encoded protein: CASSPSGGLNTGELFF.

This rearrangement joins TRBV7-2 to TRBJ1-4; D is ambiguous. In germline, CDR1 is SGHTA, CDR2 FQGNSA. The CDR3 sequence is 13 residues long. Trimming removed 5 bases at V and 7 bases at J, with 11 bases between. DNA for the CDR3: TGTGCCAGCAGCCGGTCCCGGGGTGAAAAACTGTTTTTT. It specifies CASSRSRGEKLFF.

The sample holds a few counts of this clonotype. The CDR3 spells CASSLRDWGDTQYF. CDR3 sequence (DNA): TGTGCCAGCAGTTTACGGGACTGGGGTGATACGCAGTATTTT. This chain joins TRBV2 and TRBJ2-3, with D possibly TRBD2 on 6 matching bases. Between the trimmed V and J ends, which lost 5 bases and 6 bases, there was a span of 15 bases. Germline V gene lookup returns CDR1 SNHLY and CDR2 FYNNEI. This CDR3 comprises 14 residues.

This chain joins TRBV23-1 and TRBJ2-7; D not certain. TRBV23-1 is treated as an ORF (open reading frame) with a function not yet certain. The V end lost 7 bases, the J end lost 9 bases, and 16 bases lay between the germline ends. The CDR3 totals 12 residues. CDR3 DNA: TGCGCCAGCACCCTAGGGTGGGGTGGGCAGTACTTC. Protein sequence: CASTLGWGGQYF.

This clonotype was detected many times. V gene TRBV11-2 combines with J gene TRBJ2-1; D uncertain. This CDR3 is built from 14 residues. Trimming cost V 3 bases and J 0 bases, with 6 bases left between them. CDR1 is SGHAT and CDR2 is FQNNGV in the germline V gene. CDR3 sequence reads: CASSFRSSYNEQFF. The CDR3 DNA is TGTGCCAGCAGCTTCCGGTCCTCCTACAATGAGCAGTTCTTC.

In this sample, this clonotype turned up many times. V and J are TRBV12-3 or TRBV12-4 and TRBJ2-3, with a possible D match to TRBD1 (6 bases). Trimming took 5 bases from V and 4 from J, leaving 7 bases between them. The CDR3 loop spans 12 amino acids. The CDR3 here is CASSEGADTQYF. The CDR3 bases are TGTGCCAGCAGTGAGGGGGCAGATACGCAGTATTTT.

The table lists this clonotype with many counts. The rearrangement uses TRBV7-2 and TRBJ2-7; TRBD1 is a possible D gene (6 bases). V lost 5 bases to trimming and J lost 7 bases, with 21 bases between them. The CDR3 extends over 15 amino acids. Germline V gene sequence: CDR1 SGHTA, CDR2 FQGNSA. CDR3 DNA: TGTGCCAGCAGCCGAGACGGGACATCCTCTGGGGAGCAGTACTTC. Translated, it gives CASSRDGTSSGEQYF.

In its sample, this clonotype was seen once. V gene TRBV6-2 or TRBV6-3 combines with J gene TRBJ1-5; D is ambiguous. Looked up from germline, CDR1 is MNHEY and CDR2 is SVGEGT. CDR3 size: 18 residues. V shed 2 bases and J shed 4 bases, with 21 bases lying between them. CDR3 sequence (DNA): TGTGCCAGCAGTTACGGCAGTTCGACCTTCCTGATTAATCAGCCCCAGCATTTT. It yields the protein CASSYGSSTFLINQPQHF.

This clonotype came up many times. The chain couples TRBV5-1 to TRBJ1-5; 7 bases align to TRBD1. The CDR3 length is 16 residues. Germline trimming cut 2 bases from V and 0 bases from J; bases unmatched to any gene: 5. Germline loops: CDR1 SGHRS, CDR2 YFSETQ. CDR3 sequence: CASSFGTDNSNQPQHF. CDR3 DNA: TGCGCCAGCAGCTTCGGGACAGACAATAGCAATCAGCCCCAGCATTTT.

Ten or more counts support this clonotype. CDR3 amino acids: CASSFRVNQPQHF. For the CDR3, the DNA is TGTGCCAGCAGTTTTAGAGTCAATCAGCCCCAGCATTTT. The chain joins TRBV27 to TRBJ1-5, with no clear D. V lost 3 bases and J lost 3, with 6 bases in between. Germline-derived CDR1 and CDR2 are MNHEY and SMNVEV (reference sequence). The CDR3 consists of 13 residues.

The genes are TRBV19 and TRBJ1-1, with 7 bases identical to TRBD1. Trimming removed 7 bases from V and 1 base from J; junction bases left unmatched: 9. Germline loops: CDR1 LNHDA, CDR2 SQIVND (reference sequence). The CDR3 contains 15 residues. The CDR3 region is CASTPRTGRNTEAFF. In nucleotides, the CDR3 is TGTGCCAGTACCCCGAGGACAGGCCGGAACACTGAAGCTTTCTTT.

This clonotype was observed at least ten times. This sequence joins TRBV24-1 and TRBJ2-2; TRBD1 agrees at 7 bases. Per the germline V gene, CDR1 is KGHDR and CDR2 is SFDVKD. CDR3 length: 17 amino acids. Germline trimming cut 4 bases from V and 2 bases from J; bases unmatched to any gene: 9. The CDR3 protein is CATSDLLGGFNTGELFF. CDR3 coding DNA: TGTGCCACCAGTGACCTTTTAGGGGGCTTTAACACCGGGGAGCTGTTTTTT.

This clonotype was seen repeatedly, ten times or more. The CDR3 is CASSDSYQPQHF. CDR3 in DNA: TGCGCCAGCAGTGACTCGTATCAGCCCCAGCATTTT. The V and J genes are TRBV10-2 and TRBJ1-5; no clear D. The CDR3 runs 12 residues. Germline V gene sequence: CDR1 WSHSY, CDR2 SAAADI. Deletions cut 3 bases from V and 5 bases from J, with 5 bases between.

This clonotype was recorded many times. The chain links TRBV7-3 to TRBJ2-2, with unresolved D. Trimming removed 5 bases from V and 5 bases from J, with 9 bases in between. The CDR3 has 13 amino acids. The germline V gene encodes CDR1 SGHTA and CDR2 FQGTGA. This chain's CDR3 is CASSPPATGELFF. The CDR3 DNA reads TGTGCCAGCAGCCCCCCGGCGACCGGGGAGCTGTTTTTT.

This clonotype was detected ten times or more. The chain links TRBV12-3 or TRBV12-4 to TRBJ2-1, with D perhaps TRBD1 (5 bases). V lost 4 bases and J 9 bases, leaving 13 bases between the germline ends. The CDR3 is 13 residues long. Here the CDR3 reads CASSSTAPTEQFF. The CDR3 DNA follows: TGTGCCAGCAGTTCGACAGCGCCGACTGAGCAGTTCTTC.

This rearrangement joins TRBV29-1 to TRBJ1-1; a weak D match, TRBD1 (5 bases). The CDR3 sequence is 12 residues long. V lost 3 bases to trimming and J lost 4 bases, with 9 bases between them. The germline V gene has CDR1 SQVTM and CDR2 ANQGSEA. The CDR3: CSVEQGGTEAFF. The CDR3 region has the DNA TGCAGCGTTGAGCAGGGCGGCACTGAAGCTTTCTTT.

There are many counts of this clonotype. V usage is TRBV12-3 or TRBV12-4 and J usage is TRBJ2-2; no clear D. V dropped 2 bases and J dropped 6 bases, with 7 bases sitting between them. The CDR3 is made up of 13 amino acids. In DNA form, the CDR3 reads TGTGCCAGCAGTTTACTAGGTCCCGGGGAGCTGTTTTTT. Translating gives CASSLLGPGELFF.

The chain links TRBV2 to TRBJ1-2, with TRBD1 as a possible D gene (5 bases). The CDR3 runs to 14 residues. The germline V gene has CDR1 SNHLY and CDR2 FYNNEI. Trimming removed 6 bases from V and 1 base from J, with 12 bases in between. CDR3 nucleotides: TGTGCCAGCAGGAACCGACAGTTTAACTATGGCTACACCTTC. Its protein product is CASRNRQFNYGYTF.

This clonotype was seen many times. V is TRBV20-1 and J is TRBJ1-4; 9 nucleotides line up with TRBD1. The CDR3 totals 14 residues. CDR1 is DFQATT and CDR2 is SNEGSKA in the germline V gene (reference sequence). The ends lost 5 bases at V and 8 bases at J; junction bases unmatched: 9. The CDR3 loop reads CSALTGGRVEKLFF. In nucleotides, the CDR3 is TGCAGTGCTTTAACAGGGGGCAGGGTAGAAAAACTGTTTTTT.

The rearrangement uses TRBV6-1 and TRBJ2-5; D perhaps matches TRBD1 (6 bases). This CDR3 contains 15 residues. Germline V gives CDR1 MNHNS, CDR2 SASEGT. Trimming shortened V by 0 bases and J by 7 bases, and 15 bases separated the two germline ends. CDR3 loop: CASSEALGGGGTQYF. CDR3 DNA: TGTGCCAGCAGTGAAGCGCTAGGGGGTGGCGGGACCCAGTACTTC.

This clonotype has a handful of counts. The chain has TRBV7-7 and TRBJ2-3, with a weak D call TRBD2 (6 bases). V lost 3 bases and J 6 bases, leaving 13 bases between the germline ends. Germline V gene data show CDR1 as SSHAT and CDR2 as FNYEAQ (reference sequence). The CDR3 contains 14 residues. CDR3 coding DNA: TGTGCCAGCAGCTTGTCTAGCGTTGGGGATACGCAGTATTTT. Translated: CASSLSSVGDTQYF.